This record looks at one TCR beta chain sequence and its context. This entry is derived from a study of blood T cell repertoires in COVID-19. On the study more broadly: Acute and convalescent COVID-19 specimens originated in the United States, Italy and Spain. Nucleic acid was either cDNA or gDNA, and it came from T cells, B-cell-depleted T cells, or PBMCs.

Germline V CDR1 and CDR2: MDHEN, SYDVKM. The CDR3 contains 13 residues. V gave up 6 bases and J gave up 0 bases, with 8 bases separating them. In the original analysis: From reference gene primer amplification, estimates of nucleated cell counts were derived. Method: immunoSEQ multiplex PCR; TCRdb's copy keeps in-frame clones and lacks some. V and J calls plus clone size are reproduced from that table; the DNA served to infer D and trimming. The sample lists roughly 190,000 clones, under 90% occurring once. The material sequenced was peripheral blood. The sequence was obtained from a man aged 30 to 39 with active or convalescent COVID-19. The J gene is TRBJ1-1, the V gene TRBV28; D ambiguous. CDR3 sequence: CASSDTMNTEAFF. CDR3 DNA: TGTGCCAGCAGCGACACCATGAACACTGAAGCTTTCTTT.